A single sample is the source of the 16 T cell receptor beta chains below, sequenced in a study of T cell responses to AZD1222 COVID-19 vaccine. Assay: immunoSEQ multiplex PCR; the TCRdb copy retains only in-frame clones and omits some. Altogether 130,000 to 150,000 clones are present, about 91% being singletons, with the ten largest covering roughly 2%. The starting material was peripheral blood, obtained on day 0 of AZD1222 vaccination. All receptors come from an adult in good health.

The chain employs TRBV10-1 and TRBJ1-1; D remains unclear. Germline CDR1 WNHNN, CDR2 SYGVQD (reference sequence). The CDR3 totals 14 residues. V was cut by 2 bases and J by 7 bases, with 14 bases left in between. The CDR3 coding sequence is TGCGCCAGCAGTGAGCCCGCTCGCCGCGGTGAAGCTTTCTTT. It yields the protein CASSEPARRGEAFF.

This clone was found many times. The chain links TRBV11-1 to TRBJ2-3; D may be TRBD2 (6 bases). The germline V and J ends were trimmed by 2 bases and 0 bases, with 12 bases remaining between them. Germline V lookup: CDR1 SGHAT, CDR2 FQDESV (reference sequence). CDR3 length equals 16 residues. CDR3 DNA sequence: TGTGCCAGCAGCTTACGTCCAGGACTAAGCACAGATACGCAGTATTTT. Protein: CASSLRPGLSTDTQYF.

V usage is TRBV6-1 and J usage is TRBJ1-2; D remains unclear. The CDR3 is 16 residues long. The germline V and J ends were trimmed by 2 bases and 4 bases, with 17 bases remaining between them. Germline-derived CDR1 and CDR2 are MNHNS and SASEGT. The CDR3: CASSELSIPALYGYTF. CDR3 bases: TGTGCCAGCAGTGAACTCTCGATCCCCGCGCTCTATGGCTACACCTTC.

The chain has TRBV27 and TRBJ2-1; 14 bases are shared with TRBD2. With V trimmed by 8 bases and J by 8 bases, 11 bases remained unmatched. Germline V gene data show CDR1 as MNHEY and CDR2 as SMNVEV (reference sequence). The CDR3 loop spans 16 amino acids. The CDR3 loop reads CASLTWGTSGSYEQFF. In DNA, the CDR3 is TGTGCCAGCCTTACATGGGGGACTAGCGGGAGCTATGAGCAGTTCTTC.

In its sample, this clone was seen once. The CDR3 region is CASSGGRAEEQFF. The CDR3 bases are TGTGCCAGCAGTGGGGGCCGGGCGGAGGAGCAGTTCTTC. The J gene is TRBJ2-1, the V gene TRBV6-4, with D maybe TRBD1 (5 bases). The germline V and J ends were trimmed by 4 bases and 10 bases, with 14 bases remaining between them. Germline CDR1 and CDR2: MRHNA and SNTAGT. CDR3 length: 13 amino acids.

The V call is TRBV5-4, the J call TRBJ2-3; 7 bases map to TRBD2. CDR1 and CDR2 from the germline V gene are SGHNT and YYREEE (reference sequence). There are 16 residues in the CDR3. The V gene end was trimmed by 2 bases and the J gene end by 0 bases; junction bases not matched to a gene: 6. The CDR3 spells CASSFASGTSTDTQYF. CDR3 sequence (DNA): TGTGCCAGCAGCTTCGCTAGCGGAACTAGCACAGATACGCAGTATTTT.

This clone was picked up one time. The chain is built from TRBV19 and TRBJ2-7, with 8 bases identical to TRBD1. Germline V gene data show CDR1 as LNHDA and CDR2 as SQIVND (reference sequence). There are 15 residues in the CDR3. V lost 4 bases to trimming and J lost 0 bases; unmatched junction nucleotides: 5. CDR3 residues: CASSRTGLSSYEQYF. CDR3 nucleotide sequence: TGTGCCAGTAGTAGGACAGGGCTAAGCTCCTACGAGCAGTACTTC.

The chain recombines TRBV9 with TRBJ2-3; possible D gene TRBD1, 6 bases. The germline CDR1 and CDR2 sequences are SGDLS and YYNGEE. With 0 bases removed from V and 2 bases from J, the gap between germline ends came to 10 bases. This CDR3 comprises 15 residues. The CDR3, as DNA: TGTGCCAGCAGCGTAGTAGGGACAACCACAGATACGCAGTATTTT. This gives the protein CASSVVGTTTDTQYF.

This clone was counted a single time. V gene TRBV4-2 combines with J gene TRBJ2-3; TRBD2 aligns across 10 bases. This CDR3 spans 17 amino acids. J gave up 4 bases and V 1 base, and 8 bases lay outside the gene matches. Germline V gene sequence: CDR1 LGHNA, CDR2 YNFKEQ. In DNA form, the CDR3 reads TGTGCCAGCAGCCAAGTACGGCCTAGCGGGAGTTCAGATACGCAGTATTTT. Residues: CASSQVRPSGSSDTQYF.

J is TRBJ1-2 and V is TRBV28, with D perhaps matching TRBD1 (5 bases). V was clipped by 3 bases and J by 2 bases, with 19 bases between them. This CDR3 has 17 residues. Germline V CDR1 and CDR2: MDHEN, SYDVKM. The CDR3 DNA reads TGTGCCAGCAGTTTCAGAGTAGGGGTGGCAAGAAACTATGGCTACACCTTC. It specifies CASSFRVGVARNYGYTF.

The chain couples TRBV2 to TRBJ1-1; no definite D call. The V and J ends lost 2 bases and 0 bases respectively, with 13 bases between them. The CDR3 spans 16 residues. Germline V CDR1 and CDR2: SNHLY, FYNNEI. The CDR3 loop is CASSELKTGLNTEAFF. The CDR3 region has the DNA TGTGCCAGCAGTGAACTAAAGACCGGGTTGAACACTGAAGCTTTCTTT.

This chain uses TRBV5-4 with TRBJ2-7, with TRBD2 matching 10 bases. The CDR3 consists of 14 residues. J lost 7 bases, V lost 10 bases, and 14 bases had no gene match. Germline V gives CDR1 SGHNT, CDR2 YYREEE (reference sequence). The CDR3 bases are TGTGCCTATCTTACGCTAGCGGGAGTTAGAGAGCAGTACTTC. Translating it yields CAYLTLAGVREQYF.

The rearrangement uses TRBV6-5 and TRBJ1-2; 10 positions agree with TRBD1. Germline V gene lookup returns CDR1 MNHEY and CDR2 SVGAGI. V lost 7 bases to trimming and J lost 8 bases; unmatched junction nucleotides: 10. The CDR3 runs to 14 residues. CDR3 loop: CASNWDRGSAGYTF. The CDR3 region has the DNA TGTGCCAGCAATTGGGACAGGGGATCTGCCGGCTACACCTTC.

The chain has TRBV7-3 and TRBJ2-5, with a tentative D call TRBD2 (5 bases). V shed 3 bases and J shed 4 bases, with 9 bases lying between them. The CDR3 is made up of 13 amino acids. Germline V gene sequence: CDR1 SGHTA, CDR2 FQGTGA. The CDR3 nucleotides read TGTGCCAGCAGCTTGGGCGGGTTAGAGACCCAGTACTTC. Its translation: CASSLGGLETQYF.

The rearrangement uses TRBV19 and TRBJ1-6; TRBD1 might be the D (5 bases). V lost 6 bases and J 9 bases, leaving 18 bases between the germline ends. Germline loops: CDR1 LNHDA, CDR2 SQIVND (reference sequence). This CDR3 has 15 amino acids. The CDR3 DNA reads TGTGCCAGTAGAGGGAAGGGGCCTCAGTCTTCACCCCTCCACTTT. This sequence encodes CASRGKGPQSSPLHF.

The chain combines TRBV10-3 with TRBJ2-2; TRBD1 might be the D (6 bases). The CDR3 consists of 14 residues. Deletions cut 8 bases from V and 6 bases from J, with 16 bases between. Germline V CDR1 and CDR2: ENHRY, SYGVKD. Here the CDR3 reads CAISAGVSPGELFF. Here the CDR3 DNA reads TGTGCCATCTCAGCAGGGGTTTCCCCCGGGGAGCTGTTTTTT.